The 4 T cell receptor beta chains reported below all come from one sample, sequenced in a study of response to subunit inactivated influenza vaccine. TCRdb re-analysed the RT-PCR reads in MiXCR, keeping a single row per CDR3 protein. This sample has more than 150,000 distinct CDR3 sequences, with approximately 8.7% found just once. Specimen: non-naive T cells sorted from PBMCs, collected on the day of vaccination. Source of these receptors: a man aged 45 to 65 who received an inactivated influenza vaccine.

This clonotype was counted a few times. The CDR3 DNA follows: TGCGCCAGCAGCCAAGATAAGACAGGGACAGATACGCAGTATTTT. This gives the protein CASSQDKTGTDTQYF. The chain employs TRBV4-3 and TRBJ2-3; 7 bases map to TRBD1. The J segment lost 3 bases and the V segment lost 0 bases, leaving 3 bases of the junction unmatched. Germline CDR1 and CDR2: LGHNA and YSLEER. The CDR3 runs to 15 residues.

The sample holds a few counts of this clonotype. This chain uses TRBV18 with TRBJ2-7; TRBD1 agrees at 9 bases. Germline CDR1 and CDR2: KGHSH and LQKENI. The CDR3 covers 14 residues. The V gene end was trimmed by 2 bases and the J gene end by 3 bases; junction bases not matched to a gene: 2. The CDR3 coding sequence is TGTGCCAGCTCACCAGCGGGACAGGGCTACGAGCAGTACTTC. Protein: CASSPAGQGYEQYF.

This clonotype has ten or more counts. The chain is built from TRBV12-3 or TRBV12-4 and TRBJ1-6; D ambiguous. Trimming cost V 1 base and J 7 bases, with 5 bases left between them. This CDR3 is built from 13 residues. This chain's CDR3 is CASSLGRNSPLHF. The DNA for the CDR3 is TGTGCCAGCAGTTTAGGGAGGAATTCACCCCTCCACTTT.

The V call is TRBV2, the J call TRBJ2-2; the D gene is possibly TRBD1 (6 bases). The CDR3 sequence is 17 residues long. The germline V and J ends were trimmed by 3 bases and 1 base, with 15 bases remaining between them. Germline V lookup: CDR1 SNHLY, CDR2 FYNNEI. The CDR3 region is CASSDTRGRMNTGELFF. Here the CDR3 DNA reads TGTGCCAGCAGTGATACCAGGGGACGAATGAACACCGGGGAGCTGTTTTTT.